This entry lists 7 T cell receptor beta chains sequenced from one sample in a study of T cell repertoires in cytomegalovirus infection. Each CDR3 protein is one row after TCRdb ran MiXCR on the reads. The sample yields 750,000 to 950,000 distinct CDR3 sequences, about 29% seen once. Their recognized antigens are unknown. The specimen was cultured CD8+ T cells from PBMCs, collected from culture after CMV antigen stimulation. All receptors derive from a human donor in good health (CMV status not recorded). Some clones in this sample may be carry-over from other donors' samples.

V gene TRBV6-5 combines with J gene TRBJ1-1, with D perhaps matching TRBD1 (6 bases). The germline CDR1 and CDR2 sequences are MNHEY and SVGAGI. This CDR3 is 18 amino acids long. Trimming took off 1 base at V and 4 bases at J, with 22 bases between the two ends. CDR3 sequence (DNA): TGTGCCAGCAGTTACTTTTCTCGCGTGGGGGCTGTGGGCACTGAAGCTTTCTTT. Protein: CASSYFSRVGAVGTEAFF.

This sequence joins TRBV5-6 and TRBJ2-2; D might be TRBD1 (6 bases). This CDR3 has 14 residues. V shed 0 bases and J shed 8 bases, with 11 bases lying between them. In germline, CDR1 is SGHDT, CDR2 YYEEEE. For the CDR3, the DNA is TGTGCCAGCAGCTTGGAGGGGGTTTTTGGGGAGCTGTTTTTT. It codes for CASSLEGVFGELFF.

The rearrangement links TRBV7-9 to TRBJ2-7, with 9 nucleotides matching TRBD1. After removal of 5 bases from V and 5 bases from J, the junction contained 13 bases not matched to a gene. CDR3 length equals 16 residues. CDR1 and CDR2 from the germline V gene are SEHNR and FQNEAQ (reference sequence). CDR3 in amino acids: CASSPSTGTGKNEQYF. CDR3 in DNA: TGTGCCAGCAGCCCAAGCACCGGGACAGGGAAAAACGAGCAGTACTTC.

The CDR3 DNA reads TGTGCCAGCAGACTAGCGGGGGGACCTTTCACAGATACGCAGTATTTT. This encodes CASRLAGGPFTDTQYF. V and J are TRBV7-2 and TRBJ2-3; 12 bases line up with TRBD2. The CDR3 contains 16 residues. The germline CDR1 and CDR2 sequences are SGHTA and FQGNSA. V shed 6 bases and J 2 bases; nucleotides not matched to a gene: 6.

The chain links TRBV10-3 to TRBJ2-2, with a weak D call TRBD1 (7 bases). Germline CDR1 ENHRY, CDR2 SYGVKD. The CDR3 sequence is 13 residues long. The V end was cut by 6 bases, the J end by 7 bases, with 12 bases between. The CDR3 DNA sequence: TGTGCCATCAGGACAGGGCGGGACGGGGAGCTGTTTTTT. This codes for CAIRTGRDGELFF.

This chain connects TRBV7-6 to TRBJ2-3; 7 nucleotides align to TRBD2. Trimming took 4 bases from V and 2 from J; bases not matched to a gene: 3. This CDR3 spans 14 amino acids. Germline V CDR1 and CDR2: SGHVS, FNYEAQ. The CDR3: CASSSSGATDTQYF. In DNA, the CDR3 is TGTGCCAGCAGCTCGAGCGGGGCCACAGATACGCAGTATTTT.

The chain recombines TRBV6-1 with TRBJ2-3, with a weak D call TRBD2 (7 bases). Germline CDR1 reads MNHNS; CDR2 reads SASEGT. This CDR3 spans 16 amino acids. V lost 2 bases to trimming and J lost 1 base, with 13 bases between them. CDR3 sequence (DNA): TGTGCCAGCAGTGAAAGGGGGGGGGAGGGCACAGATACGCAGTATTTT. It translates to CASSERGGEGTDTQYF.